One T cell receptor (beta chain) is described in this entry. Reverse transcription of about 0.45 to 1 ug RNA was carried out with random hexamers. Via MiXCR, TCRdb re-called the immunoSEQ multiplex PCR reads, giving one row per CDR3 protein. The profile covers about 190,000 distinct CDR3 sequences, with around 95% appearing a single time and around 0.15% taken by the ten largest. The sample belongs to a study of CD8 T cells in Susac syndrome. Germline V lookup: CDR1 MNHEY, CDR2 SMNVEV (reference sequence). CDR3 length equals 16 residues. The V and J ends lost 1 base and 4 bases respectively, with 16 bases between them.

The sequenced material came from CD8+ T cells from PBMCs. The J gene is TRBJ1-2, the V gene TRBV27; weak D call: TRBD1 (5 bases). The receptor comes from a human donor with Susac syndrome. The CDR3 DNA is TGTGCCAGCAGTTTATACTCCGGGGGACCGTCCTATGGCTACACCTTC. This translates into CASSLYSGGPSYGYTF.